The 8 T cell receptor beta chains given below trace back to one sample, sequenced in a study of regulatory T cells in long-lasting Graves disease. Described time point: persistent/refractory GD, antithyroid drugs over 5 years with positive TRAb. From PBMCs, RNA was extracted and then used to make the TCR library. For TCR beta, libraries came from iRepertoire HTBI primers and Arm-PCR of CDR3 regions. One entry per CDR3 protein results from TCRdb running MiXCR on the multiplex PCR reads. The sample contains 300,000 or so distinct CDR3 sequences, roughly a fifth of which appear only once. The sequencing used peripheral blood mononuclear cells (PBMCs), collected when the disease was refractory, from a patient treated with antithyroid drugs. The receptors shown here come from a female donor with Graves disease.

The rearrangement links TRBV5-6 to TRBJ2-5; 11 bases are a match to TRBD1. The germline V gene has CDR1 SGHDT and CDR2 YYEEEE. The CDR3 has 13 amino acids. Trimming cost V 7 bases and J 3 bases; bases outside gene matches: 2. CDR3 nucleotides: TGTGCCAGCGGGACAGGGGGGGAAGAGACCCAGTACTTC. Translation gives CASGTGGEETQYF.

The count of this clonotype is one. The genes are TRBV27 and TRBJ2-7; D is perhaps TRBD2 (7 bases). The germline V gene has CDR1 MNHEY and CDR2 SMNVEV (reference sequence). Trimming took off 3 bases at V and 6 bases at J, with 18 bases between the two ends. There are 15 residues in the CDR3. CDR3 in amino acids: CASSFAGATTGEQYF. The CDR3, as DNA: TGTGCCAGCAGTTTTGCGGGGGCAACTACGGGCGAGCAGTACTTC.

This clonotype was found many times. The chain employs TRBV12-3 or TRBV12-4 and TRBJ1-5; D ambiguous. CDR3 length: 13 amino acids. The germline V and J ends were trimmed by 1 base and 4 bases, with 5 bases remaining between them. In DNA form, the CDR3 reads TGTGCCAGCAGTTTAGGGGCTAATCAGCCCCAGCATTTT. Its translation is CASSLGANQPQHF.

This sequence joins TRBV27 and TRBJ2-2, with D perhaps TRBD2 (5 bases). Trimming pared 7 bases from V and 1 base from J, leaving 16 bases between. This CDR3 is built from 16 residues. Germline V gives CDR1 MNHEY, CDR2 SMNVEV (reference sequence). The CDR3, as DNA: TGTGCCAGCACTGGCGGCCGGACTCAGAACACCGGGGAGCTGTTTTTT. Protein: CASTGGRTQNTGELFF.

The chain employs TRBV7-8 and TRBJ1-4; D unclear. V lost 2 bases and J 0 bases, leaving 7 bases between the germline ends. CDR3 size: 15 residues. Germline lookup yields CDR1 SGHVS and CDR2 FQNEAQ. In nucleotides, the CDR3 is TGTGCCAGCAGCTTAAGAGTAGCAACTAATGAAAAACTGTTTTTT. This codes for CASSLRVATNEKLFF.

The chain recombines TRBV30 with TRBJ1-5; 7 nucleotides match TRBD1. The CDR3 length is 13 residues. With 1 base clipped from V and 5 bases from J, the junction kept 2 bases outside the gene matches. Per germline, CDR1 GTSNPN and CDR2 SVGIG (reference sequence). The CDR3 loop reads CAWSEQGYQPQHF. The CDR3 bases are TGTGCCTGGAGTGAACAGGGGTATCAGCCCCAGCATTTT.

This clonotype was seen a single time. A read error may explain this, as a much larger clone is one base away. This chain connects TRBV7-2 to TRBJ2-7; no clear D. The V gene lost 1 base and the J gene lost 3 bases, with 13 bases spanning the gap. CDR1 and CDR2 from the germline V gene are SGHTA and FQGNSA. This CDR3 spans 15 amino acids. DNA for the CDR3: TGTGCCAGCAGCTTAGAGGGCGGCCGATTCTACGAGCAGTACTTC. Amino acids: CASSLEGGRFYEQYF.

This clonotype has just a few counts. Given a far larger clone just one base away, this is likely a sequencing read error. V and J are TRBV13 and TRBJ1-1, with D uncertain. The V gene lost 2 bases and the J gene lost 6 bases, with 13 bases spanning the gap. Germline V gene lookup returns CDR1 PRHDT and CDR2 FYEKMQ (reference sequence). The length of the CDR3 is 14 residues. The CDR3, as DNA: TGTGCCAGCAGCTTAACCTCCGCCGTGGCTGAAGCTTTCTTT. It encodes CASSLTSAVAEAFF. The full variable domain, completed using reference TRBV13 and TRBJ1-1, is AAGVIQSPRHLIKEKRETATLKCYPIPRHDTVYWYQQGPGQDPQFLISFYEKMQSDKGSIPDRFSAQQFSDYHSELNMSSLELGDSALYFCASSLTSAVAEAFFGQGTRLTVV.